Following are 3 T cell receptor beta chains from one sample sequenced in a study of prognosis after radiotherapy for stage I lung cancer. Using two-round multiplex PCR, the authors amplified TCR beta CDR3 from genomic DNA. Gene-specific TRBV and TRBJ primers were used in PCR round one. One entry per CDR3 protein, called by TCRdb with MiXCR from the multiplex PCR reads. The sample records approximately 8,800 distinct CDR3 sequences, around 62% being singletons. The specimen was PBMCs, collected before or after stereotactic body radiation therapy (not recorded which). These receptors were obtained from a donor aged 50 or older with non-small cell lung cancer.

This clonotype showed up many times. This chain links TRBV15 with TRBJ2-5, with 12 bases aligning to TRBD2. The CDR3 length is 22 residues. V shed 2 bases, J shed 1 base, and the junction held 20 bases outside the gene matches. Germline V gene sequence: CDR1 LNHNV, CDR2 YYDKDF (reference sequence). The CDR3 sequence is CATSRSPPPGLAGGGIQETQYF. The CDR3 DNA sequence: TGTGCCACCAGCAGATCTCCCCCTCCGGGGCTAGCGGGGGGGGGGATCCAAGAGACCCAGTACTTC.

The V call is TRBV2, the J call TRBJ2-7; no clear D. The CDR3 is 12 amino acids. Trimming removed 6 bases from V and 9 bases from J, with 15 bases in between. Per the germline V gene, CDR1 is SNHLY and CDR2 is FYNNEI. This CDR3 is CASSLDDRMQYF. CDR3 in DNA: TGTGCCAGCAGCCTGGACGATCGTATGCAGTACTTC.

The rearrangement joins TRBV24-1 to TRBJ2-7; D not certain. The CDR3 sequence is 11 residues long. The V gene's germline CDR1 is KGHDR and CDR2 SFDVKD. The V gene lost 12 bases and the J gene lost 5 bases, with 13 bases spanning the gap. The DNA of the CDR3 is TGTGCCGCCGGCAAAAGGGACGAGCAGTACTTC. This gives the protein CAAGKRDEQYF.